This T cell receptor beta chain comes out of a study of shared clonotypes between healthy human individuals. Generated by immunoSEQ multiplex PCR, the TCRdb table keeps only in-frame clones and is missing some. The sample records about 690,000 clones, around 91% being singletons. The CDR3 consists of 15 residues. Trimming pared 8 bases from V and 0 bases from J, leaving 14 bases between. Germline loops: CDR1 ENHRY, CDR2 SYGVKD. Input material: memory CD8+ T cells from PBMCs. Specified subset: CD45RO+ cells pooled with CCR7-negative TemRA cells. This sequence was found in a man aged 18 to 30 in good health. Some clones in this sample may be carry-over from other donors' samples. The genes are TRBV10-3 and TRBJ1-3; possibly TRBD1 for D (5 bases). The CDR3 sequence is CAIGSDSSSGNTIYF. CDR3 bases: TGTGCCATCGGAAGTGACAGCTCCTCTGGAAACACCATATATTTT.